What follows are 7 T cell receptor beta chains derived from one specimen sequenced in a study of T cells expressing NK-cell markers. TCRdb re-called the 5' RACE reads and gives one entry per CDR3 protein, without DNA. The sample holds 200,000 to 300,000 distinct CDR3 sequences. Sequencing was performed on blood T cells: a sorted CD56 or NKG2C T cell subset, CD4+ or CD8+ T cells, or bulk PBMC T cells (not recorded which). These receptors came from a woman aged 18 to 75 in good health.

The CDR3 region is CSAGVEVGTYEQYF. V is TRBV20-1 and J is TRBJ2-7. This CDR3 contains 14 residues. CDR1 is DFQATT and CDR2 is SNEGSKA in the germline V gene (reference sequence).

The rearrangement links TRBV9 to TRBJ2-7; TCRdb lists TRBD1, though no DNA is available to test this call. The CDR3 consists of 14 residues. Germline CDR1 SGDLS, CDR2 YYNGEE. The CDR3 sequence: CASSPGDRNYEQYF.

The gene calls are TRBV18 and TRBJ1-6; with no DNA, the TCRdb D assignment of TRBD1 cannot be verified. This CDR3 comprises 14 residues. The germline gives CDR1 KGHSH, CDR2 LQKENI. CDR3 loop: CASSPEGSHSPLHF.

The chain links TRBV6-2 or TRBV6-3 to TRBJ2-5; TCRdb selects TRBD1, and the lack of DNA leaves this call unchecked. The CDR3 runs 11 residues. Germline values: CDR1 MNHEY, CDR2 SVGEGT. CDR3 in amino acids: CASGPPGAQYF.

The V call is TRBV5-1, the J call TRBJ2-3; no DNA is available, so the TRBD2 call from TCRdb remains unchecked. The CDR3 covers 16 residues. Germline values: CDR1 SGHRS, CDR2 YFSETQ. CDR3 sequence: CASSYSTSGSEDTQYF.

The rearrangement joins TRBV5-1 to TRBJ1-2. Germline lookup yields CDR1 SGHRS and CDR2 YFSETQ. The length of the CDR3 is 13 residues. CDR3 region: CASSVGPQAVYTF.

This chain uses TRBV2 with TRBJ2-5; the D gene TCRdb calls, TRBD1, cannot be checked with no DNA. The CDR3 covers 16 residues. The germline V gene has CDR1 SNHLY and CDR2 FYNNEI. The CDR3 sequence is CASSETRVRDAETQYF.